This T cell receptor beta chain is from a study of blood T cell repertoires in COVID-19. Study context: Sources were T cells, B-cell-depleted T cells, or PBMCs; the material itself was cDNA or gDNA.

How the authors handled the data: How many nucleated cells were present was estimated from reference gene primer amplification. Profiled with immunoSEQ multiplex PCR; TCRdb holds only in-frame clones, not every one. V and J calls and clone size come straight from that table; D and trimming were deduced from the DNA. The sample includes under 500,000 clones, approximately 90% of them seen just once. V lost 6 bases to trimming and J lost 6 bases; unmatched junction nucleotides: 6. Germline values: CDR1 LNHDA, CDR2 SQIVND (reference sequence). The CDR3 covers 13 residues. The sequence came from a woman in her twenties or thirties with acute or convalescent COVID-19. J is TRBJ1-2 and V is TRBV19, with 8 bases identical to TRBD1. Sequences were obtained from peripheral blood. CDR3 residues: CASSPDRGHGYTF. Written as DNA, the CDR3 is TGTGCCAGTAGCCCCGACAGGGGCCATGGCTACACCTTC.